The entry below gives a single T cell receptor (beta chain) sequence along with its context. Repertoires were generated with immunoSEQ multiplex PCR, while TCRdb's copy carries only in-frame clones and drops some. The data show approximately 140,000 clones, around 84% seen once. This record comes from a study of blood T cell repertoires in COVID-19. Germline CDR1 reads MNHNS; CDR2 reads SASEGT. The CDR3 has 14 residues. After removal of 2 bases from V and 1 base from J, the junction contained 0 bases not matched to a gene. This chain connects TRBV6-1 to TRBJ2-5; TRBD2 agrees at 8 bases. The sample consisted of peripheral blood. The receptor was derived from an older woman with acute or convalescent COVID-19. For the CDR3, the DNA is TGTGCCAGCAGTGAAACTAGCGGCCAAGAGACCCAGTACTTC. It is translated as CASSETSGQETQYF.